The clone carrying this T cell receptor beta chain is a singleton in its sample. Method: immunoSEQ multiplex PCR; TCRdb's copy keeps in-frame clones and lacks some. The sample lists roughly 100,000 clones; roughly three quarters were seen once. This sample was taken from a study of blood T cell repertoires in COVID-19. This receptor was obtained from a woman of 80 years or more with acute or convalescent COVID-19. The specimen was peripheral blood.

The CDR3 reads CASSPGTGIMTEAFF. In DNA form, the CDR3 reads TGTGCCAGCAGTCCGGGAACAGGGATTATGACTGAAGCTTTCTTT. The chain couples TRBV28 to TRBJ1-1, with D possibly TRBD1 on 6 matching bases. This CDR3 is 15 amino acids long. Trimming cost V 5 bases and J 5 bases, with 18 bases left between them. Germline-derived CDR1 and CDR2 are MDHEN and SYDVKM. The variable domain in full, with the rest retrieved from reference TRBV28 and TRBJ1-1, is DVKVTQSSRYLVKRTGEKVFLECVQDMDHENMFWYRQDPGLGLRLIYFSYDVKMKEKGDIPEGYSVSREKKERFSLILESASTNQTSMYLCASSPGTGIMTEAFFGQGTRLTVV.